These 32 T cell receptor beta chains share one sample of origin, sequenced in a study of blood T cells in healthy people across ages. A J-beta primer mix and a sample-barcoded 5' primer were used in a second PCR of roughly 6 to 12 cycles. Each CDR3 protein gets one entry after TCRdb re-called the 5' RACE reads with MiXCR. The top ten hold 3% of the sample, which has approximately 780,000 distinct CDR3 sequences, about a quarter seen once. These data were also filed under a second study, of T cells of mothers and their children.

The specimen was blood. The source of these receptors is a boy between 10 and 17 years old in good health.

The rearrangement uses TRBV21-1 and TRBJ2-3; the DNA was not used to check the table's D call, TRBD1. TRBV21-1 is a known pseudogene. This CDR3 has 15 residues. DNA for the CDR3: TGTGCCAGCAGCGATCCGGGGGGTCCCACAGATACGCAGTATTTT. Its protein is CASSDPGGPTDTQYF.

The V call is TRBV7-3, the J call TRBJ2-4, with a tentative D call TRBD2 (5 bases). CDR1 and CDR2 from the germline V gene are SGHTA and FQGTGA. The CDR3 is 15 amino acids. The V end was cut by 1 base, the J end by 0 bases, with 7 bases between. Here the CDR3 DNA reads TGTGCCAGCAGCTTAAAGGCGGGAGCCAAAAACATTCAGTACTTC. This gives the protein CASSLKAGAKNIQYF.

The chain uses TRBV12-3 or TRBV12-4 and TRBJ1-2; D unclear. This CDR3 is 13 amino acids long. Trimming stripped 5 bases from V and 6 bases from J, with 13 bases between. CDR3 sequence reads: CASSLVLGNGYTF. In DNA form, the CDR3 reads TGTGCCAGCAGTCTTGTATTGGGGAATGGCTACACCTTC.

This sequence joins TRBV9 and TRBJ2-7; perhaps D is TRBD1 or TRBD2 (6 bases each). CDR1 is SGDLS and CDR2 is YYNGEE in the germline V gene. CDR3 length: 15 residues. Trimming removed 5 bases at V and 0 bases at J, with 15 bases between. CDR3 loop: CASRGGRGLSYEQYF. DNA for the CDR3: TGTGCCAGCAGGGGGGGCCGGGGCCTCTCCTACGAGCAGTACTTC.

This clonotype occurred a few times. The chain carries TRBV7-9 and TRBJ2-7; no definite D call. Germline V gives CDR1 SEHNR, CDR2 FQNEAQ (reference sequence). V was cut by 4 bases and J by 7 bases, with 11 bases left in between. This CDR3 comprises 12 residues. CDR3 region: CASSSLDGEQYF. CDR3 DNA: TGTGCCAGCAGCTCCCTCGATGGGGAGCAGTACTTC. The full variable domain, rest sourced from reference TRBV7-9 and TRBJ2-7, is DTGVSQNPRHKITKRGQNVTFRCDPISEHNRLYWYRQTLGQGPEFLTYFQNEAQLEKSRLLSDRFSAERPKGSFSTLEIQRTEQGDSAMYLCASSSLDGEQYFGPGTRLTVT.

In its sample, this clonotype was seen a few times. The chain is built from TRBV12-3 or TRBV12-4 and TRBJ2-5; 7 bases line up with TRBD1. Near its end, the DNA agrees better with TRBJ2-1, so the J call may be wrong. The CDR3 covers 17 residues. CDR3: CASSQRDGADRVNEQFF. As DNA, the CDR3 is TGTGCCAGCAGCCAGAGAGACGGGGCCGACAGGGTGAATGAGCAGTTCTTC.

This sequence joins TRBV29-1 and TRBJ2-5; 13 bases are shared with TRBD2. The J call may be mistaken, given a closer DNA end match to TRBJ2-7. Germline-derived CDR1 and CDR2 are SQVTM and ANQGSEA. This CDR3 region has 13 residues. The CDR3 sequence is CSGTSGGAYEQYF. The CDR3 coding sequence is TGCAGCGGCACTAGCGGGGGGGCCTACGAGCAGTACTTC.

A few counts support this clonotype. This chain uses TRBV5-1 with TRBJ1-6; the match to TRBD1 covers 10 bases. Germline-derived CDR1 and CDR2 are SGHRS and YFSETQ. V shed 5 bases and J 9 bases; nucleotides not matched to a gene: 5. CDR3 size: 14 residues. The CDR3 DNA sequence: TGCGCCAGCAGTCCGGGACAGGGGAGTTCACCCCTCCACTTT. Its protein product is CASSPGQGSSPLHF.

This clonotype was counted a few times. In DNA form, the CDR3 reads TGCGCCAGCAGAGGCGGCAGGGGGGATGAGACCCAGTACTTC. It codes for CASRGGRGDETQYF. The rearrangement links TRBV5-1 to TRBJ2-5; possibly TRBD1 for D (7 bases). This CDR3 is built from 14 residues. Per germline, CDR1 SGHRS and CDR2 YFSETQ. V lost 5 bases, J lost 5 bases, and 16 bases lay in between.

This clonotype was seen only a few times. The chain carries TRBV7-9 and TRBJ2-7, with 8 positions matching TRBD1. With V trimmed by 4 bases and J by 6 bases, 5 bases remained unmatched. The germline V gene has CDR1 SEHNR and CDR2 FQNEAQ (reference sequence). The CDR3 length is 13 residues. Written as DNA, the CDR3 is TGTGCCAGCAGCTGGACAGGGCCGGGCGAGCAGTACTTC. It specifies CASSWTGPGEQYF.

The rearrangement links TRBV6-1 to TRBJ1-2, with 7 nucleotides matching TRBD1. V dropped 4 bases and J dropped 4; count of bases not matched to a gene: 9. This CDR3 is 15 amino acids long. Germline values: CDR1 MNHNS, CDR2 SASEGT. The CDR3 DNA sequence: TGTGCCAGCAGTGGAGGTCGAGAGGGGGCCTATGGCTACACCTTC. Its translation is CASSGGREGAYGYTF.

The rearrangement uses TRBV5-1 and TRBJ2-5, with a weak D call TRBD1 (5 bases). Germline values: CDR1 SGHRS, CDR2 YFSETQ. The CDR3 is made up of 14 amino acids. V shed 7 bases and J shed 2 bases, with 15 bases lying between them. For the CDR3, the DNA is TGCGCCAGCGCATTATGGGGCGGACAAGAGACCCAGTACTTC. Its translation is CASALWGGQETQYF. The full variable domain, rest sourced from reference TRBV5-1 and TRBJ2-5, is KAGVTQTPRYLIKTRGQQVTLSCSPISGHRSVSWYQQTPGQGLQFLFEYFSETQRNKGNFPGRFSGRQFSNSRSEMNVSTLELGDSALYLCASALWGGQETQYFGPGTRLLVL.

This clonotype was seen a few times. The V gene is TRBV5-5, the J gene TRBJ1-1; 7 bases are shared with TRBD1. The CDR3 is 15 residues long. After removal of 4 bases from V and 2 bases from J, the junction contained 8 bases not matched to a gene. In germline, CDR1 is SGHKS, CDR2 YYEKEE (reference sequence). Here the CDR3 reads CASSLGTAQNTEAFF. Here the CDR3 DNA reads TGTGCCAGCAGCCTGGGGACAGCCCAAAACACTGAAGCTTTCTTT.

This clonotype was found many times. V usage is TRBV7-9 and J usage is TRBJ2-7; 8 positions agree with TRBD2. CDR1 is SEHNR and CDR2 is FQNEAQ in the germline V gene (reference sequence). Trimming removed 2 bases from V and 2 bases from J; junction bases left unmatched: 5. There are 15 residues in the CDR3. The CDR3 DNA reads TGTGCCAGCAGCTTACGGGGGGGAGCCACCTACGAGCAGTACTTC. Encoded protein: CASSLRGGATYEQYF.

This clonotype was counted at least ten times. The chain links TRBV5-1 to TRBJ2-3; unclear D gene. Trimming stripped 0 bases from V and 4 bases from J, with 3 bases between. CDR1 is SGHRS, CDR2 YFSETQ, per germline. The CDR3 runs 12 residues. In DNA, the CDR3 is TGCGCCAGCAGCTTGGGGGCAGATACGCAGTATTTT. Protein: CASSLGADTQYF.

The chain links TRBV3-1 to TRBJ2-3, with TRBD2 matching over 10 bases. V shed 1 base and J 4 bases; nucleotides not matched to a gene: 8. Germline loops: CDR1 LGHDT, CDR2 YNNKEL (reference sequence). The CDR3 covers 17 residues. The CDR3 DNA follows: TGTGCCAGCAGCCAAGCTCCTAGCGGGGGTTCCCCAGATACGCAGTATTTT. It encodes CASSQAPSGGSPDTQYF.

This clonotype was seen a handful of times. The chain employs TRBV27 and TRBJ2-5; D call uncertain. Per germline, CDR1 MNHEY and CDR2 SMNVEV (reference sequence). Trimming stripped 4 bases from V and 4 bases from J, with 13 bases between. CDR3 length: 14 amino acids. The CDR3 loop is CASSSQRRRETQYF. CDR3 coding DNA: TGTGCCAGCAGTTCCCAAAGAAGGAGAGAGACCCAGTACTTC.

Ten or more counts support this clonotype. The chain is built from TRBV5-1 and TRBJ2-5, with 8 bases fitting TRBD2. There are 15 residues in the CDR3. Per germline, CDR1 SGHRS and CDR2 YFSETQ. J lost 2 bases, V lost 4 bases, and 7 bases had no gene match. Here the CDR3 DNA reads TGCGCCAGCAGCCCCCCCAGCGGGGGACAAGAGACCCAGTACTTC. It encodes CASSPPSGGQETQYF.

This clonotype was seen more than once but under ten times. This rearrangement joins TRBV5-1 to TRBJ2-5; 12 bases match TRBD2. V lost 5 bases and J lost 5; bases outside the gene matches: 7. CDR3 length equals 15 residues. Looked up from germline, CDR1 is SGHRS and CDR2 is YFSETQ. CDR3 region: CASRAAGTSGETQYF. CDR3 coding DNA: TGCGCCAGCAGGGCGGCCGGGACTAGCGGGGAGACCCAGTACTTC.

This clonotype was recorded a few times. This rearrangement joins TRBV11-2 to TRBJ2-7; TRBD1 matches at 8 bases. J gave up 0 bases and V 7 bases, and 8 bases lay outside the gene matches. The CDR3 covers 15 residues. The germline V gene encodes CDR1 SGHAT and CDR2 FQNNGV. The CDR3 DNA is TGTGCCAGCACCCCAAACAGGGGGAGCTCCTACGAGCAGTACTTC. This translates into CASTPNRGSSYEQYF.

The rearrangement uses TRBV20-1 and TRBJ2-7; D is possibly TRBD1 or TRBD2 (6 bases each). This CDR3 has 13 amino acids. V shed 3 bases and J shed 4 bases, with 13 bases lying between them. CDR1 DFQATT and CDR2 SNEGSKA come from the germline V gene (reference sequence). CDR3 amino acids: CSASNTGTYEQYF. The CDR3 nucleotides read TGCAGTGCTAGCAATACAGGGACTTACGAGCAGTACTTC.

This sequence joins TRBV6-5 and TRBJ2-3; D not resolved. Germline V CDR1 and CDR2: MNHEY, SVGAGI. V was pared by 4 bases and J by 1 base, with 12 bases between. CDR3 length equals 15 residues. CDR3 bases: TGTGCCAGCAGTTGGGCCACCCGGGGCACAGATACGCAGTATTTT. It is translated as CASSWATRGTDTQYF.

The chain carries TRBV28 and TRBJ2-5, with no clear D. The J call is doubtful: the DNA matches TRBJ2-7 better. Germline values: CDR1 MDHEN, CDR2 SYDVKM. This CDR3 contains 13 residues. The CDR3 protein is CASSSRVSTEQYF. The DNA for the CDR3 is TGTGCCAGCAGTTCCAGAGTCTCCACCGAGCAGTACTTC.

J is TRBJ2-3 and V is TRBV11-2; D is uncertain. This CDR3 has 14 amino acids. Trimming stripped 3 bases from V and 0 bases from J, with 7 bases between. In germline, CDR1 is SGHAT, CDR2 FQNNGV. The CDR3 DNA sequence: TGTGCCAGCAGCTTTAGCAGTAGCACAGATACGCAGTATTTT. Protein product: CASSFSSSTDTQYF.

The chain recombines TRBV24-1 with TRBJ2-5; 11 bases map to TRBD2. The J call may be in error: the DNA end matches TRBJ2-1 better. Germline V lookup: CDR1 KGHDR, CDR2 SFDVKD. This CDR3 is built from 12 residues. CDR3 residues: CATSTSGDEQFF. For the CDR3, the DNA is TGTGCCACCTCGACTAGCGGGGACGAGCAGTTCTTC.

The chain carries TRBV7-3 and TRBJ1-2; 8 bases map to TRBD1. The CDR3 consists of 14 residues. The J segment lost 6 bases and the V segment lost 0 bases, leaving 3 bases of the junction unmatched. Germline CDR1 reads SGHTA; CDR2 reads FQGTGA. The CDR3 reads CASSLTATGDGYTF. The CDR3 DNA sequence: TGTGCCAGCAGCTTAACTGCGACAGGGGATGGCTACACCTTC. The whole variable domain, filled in from reference TRBV7-3 and TRBJ1-2, reads GAGVSQTPSNKVTEKGKYVELRCDPISGHTALYWYRQSLGQGPEFLIYFQGTGAADDSGLPNDRFFAVRPEGSVSTLKIQRTERGDSAVYLCASSLTATGDGYTFGSGTRLTVV.

This chain links TRBV7-2 with TRBJ2-5; 13 nucleotides line up with TRBD2. Germline V gene data show CDR1 as SGHTA and CDR2 as FQGNSA. V trimming: 4 bases; J trimming: 0 bases; junction bases outside the gene matches: 8. There are 18 residues in the CDR3. CDR3 residues: CASSSGLAGAEYQETQYF. The CDR3 nucleotides are TGTGCCAGCAGCTCCGGACTAGCGGGGGCCGAATACCAAGAGACCCAGTACTTC.

The chain is built from TRBV6-5 and TRBJ2-5; D is possibly TRBD1 (6 bases). The J call may not be correct, given that the DNA end is closer to TRBJ2-7. Germline V gene lookup returns CDR1 MNHEY and CDR2 SVGAGI. The CDR3 is 14 residues long. CDR3 region: CASSTDRDYYEQYF. The CDR3 bases are TGTGCCAGCAGTACGGACAGAGACTACTACGAGCAGTACTTC.

This clonotype was seen a handful of times. V gene TRBV7-7 combines with J gene TRBJ2-1; 10 bases fit TRBD1. V dropped 4 bases and J dropped 12; count of bases not matched to a gene: 6. Germline V CDR1 and CDR2: SSHAT, FNYEAQ (reference sequence). There are 13 residues in the CDR3. DNA for the CDR3: TGTGCCAGCAGCTCTTCAGGGACAGGGGCGCAGTTCTTC. Amino acids: CASSSSGTGAQFF.

The J gene is TRBJ1-4, the V gene TRBV27; 9 bases align to TRBD1. This CDR3 is 16 amino acids long. CDR1 is MNHEY and CDR2 is SMNVEV in the germline V gene (reference sequence). V lost 4 bases to trimming and J lost 5 bases; unmatched junction nucleotides: 8. The CDR3 here is CASSWGTGQRNEKLFF. The CDR3 bases are TGTGCCAGCAGTTGGGGGACAGGGCAACGCAATGAAAAACTGTTTTTT.

This chain uses TRBV5-5 with TRBJ2-1; a weak D match, TRBD1 (6 bases). CDR1 and CDR2 from the germline V gene are SGHKS and YYEKEE (reference sequence). V shed 4 bases and J shed 6 bases, with 20 bases lying between them. CDR3 length: 16 residues. CDR3 sequence (DNA): TGTGCCAGCAGCCTACCGGGACACGAACTTTCCAATGAGCAGTTCTTC. It is translated as CASSLPGHELSNEQFF.

This CDR3 reads CSAQTETTQETQYF. CDR3 nucleotide sequence: TGCAGTGCTCAGACTGAGACCACCCAAGAGACCCAGTACTTC. The chain combines TRBV20-1 with TRBJ2-5; D unclear. Trimming cost V 5 bases and J 1 base, with 14 bases left between them. The length of the CDR3 is 14 residues. Germline CDR1 and CDR2: DFQATT and SNEGSKA (reference sequence).